This TCR beta chain was obtained from a study of graft-versus-host responses after intestinal transplantation. Background on the study: Recipients were all induced with anti-thymocyte globulin, then given tacrolimus and steroids for approximately three years.

Sequenced by immunoSEQ multiplex PCR; TCRdb stores in-frame clones only, minus some. This repertoire shows 4,500 to 5,500 clones, 55% to 85% found once; its top ten account for about 13%. In regard to this clone: Its antigen is still unknown.

Findings and limits, study-wide: The recipient marrow held GvH clones, and some of them showed up first in ileum or blood.

Both intraepithelial and lamina propria lymphocytes were released by processing graft tissue. The sample here was ileum tissue, taken around 260 days after intestinal transplant. The clonotype originates from a human patient who received an intestinal transplant, so some T cells may come from the graft donor.

CDR3 in DNA: TGTGCCAGCAGCGTTTTGGCGGGGGTGGGCACAGATACGCAGTATTTT. Translation gives CASSVLAGVGTDTQYF. The chain has TRBV9 and TRBJ2-3, with 7 bases fitting TRBD2. The CDR3 runs 16 residues. Looked up from germline, CDR1 is SGDLS and CDR2 is YYNGEE. Trimming cost V 2 bases and J 1 base; bases outside gene matches: 7.